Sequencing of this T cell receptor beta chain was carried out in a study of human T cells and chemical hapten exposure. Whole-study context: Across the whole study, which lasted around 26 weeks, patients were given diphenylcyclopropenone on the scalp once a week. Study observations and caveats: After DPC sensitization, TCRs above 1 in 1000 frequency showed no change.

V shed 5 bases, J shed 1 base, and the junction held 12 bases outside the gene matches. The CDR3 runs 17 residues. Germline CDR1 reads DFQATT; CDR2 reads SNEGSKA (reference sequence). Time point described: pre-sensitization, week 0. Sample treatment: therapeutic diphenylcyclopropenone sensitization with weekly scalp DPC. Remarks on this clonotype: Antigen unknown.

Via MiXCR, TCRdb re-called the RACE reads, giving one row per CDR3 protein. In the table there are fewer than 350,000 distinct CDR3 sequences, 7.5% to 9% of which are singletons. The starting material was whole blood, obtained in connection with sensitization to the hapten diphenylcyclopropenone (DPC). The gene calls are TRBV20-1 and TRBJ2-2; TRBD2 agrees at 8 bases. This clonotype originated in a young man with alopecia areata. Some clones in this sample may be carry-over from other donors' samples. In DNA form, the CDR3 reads TGCAGTGCTGGAGGAGCGGGGGCTACCGTGAACACCGGGGAGCTGTTTTTT. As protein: CSAGGAGATVNTGELFF.